These T cell receptor beta chains were read from a single sample in a study of blood T cell repertoires in COVID-19. Profiled with immunoSEQ multiplex PCR; TCRdb holds only in-frame clones, not every one. Of roughly 460,000 clones in the sample, around nine tenths were seen once. Specimen: peripheral blood. Receptors were obtained from a man aged 18 to 35 with COVID-19, enrolled during active disease. Each CDR3 is given with its conserved first and last residue. Fields, in order: J gene, V gene, CDR3 protein.

TRBJ2-2,TRBV7-6,CASSFGSGGNTGELFF
TRBJ2-7,TRBV24-1,CATSLTGYDEQYF
TRBJ2-7,TRBV7-9,CASSLSWKDRAFYEQYF
TRBJ2-7,TRBV13,CASSPRQRLGYEQYF
TRBJ2-1,TRBV5-4,CASSLPGIRGNEQFF
TRBJ1-2,TRBV5-4,CASSSPGQGSGYTF
TRBJ2-5,TRBV29-1,CSVEDDRAGETQYF
TRBJ1-6,TRBV7-8,CASSAEQGTYNSPLHF
TRBJ1-2,TRBV5-1,CASSPGPGQGYGYTF
TRBJ1-1,TRBV3-1/TRBV3-2,CASSQTWDSKAFF
TRBJ1-2,TRBV7-9,CASSYGGNYGYTF
TRBJ1-2,TRBV6-5,CASSYPPDGYTF
TRBJ1-2,TRBV18,CASSADRGPNYGYTF
TRBJ1-2,TRBV24-1,CATSDFPGGYTF
TRBJ2-5,TRBV3-1/TRBV3-2,CASSFRDRGRGQYF
TRBJ2-3,TRBV2,CALSPTTSSDTQYF
TRBJ2-7,TRBV15,CATSRPAGLQRYEQYF
TRBJ2-1,TRBV19,CASSIVDSGNEQFF
TRBJ2-3,TRBV2,CASKGTSGTDTQYF
TRBJ2-1,TRBV11-3,CASSLNYRTYNEQFF